This entry is about one T cell receptor (beta chain). Its antigen remains unidentified. No clone much larger than this one lies a single base away; base qualities are absent. Library preparation used multiplex PCR. Sequencing was performed on an Illumina HiSeq 4000. CDR3 regions were amplified by Arm-PCR with iRepertoire HTBI primers to construct TCR beta libraries. PCR products were gel purified before sequencing. The authors' analysis ran thus. Gene usage analysis of CDR3 amino acid clonotypes relied on the roughly 58 TRBV and 14 TRBJ segments identified across samples. Filtered high-quality paired reads were merged into contigs using COPE and FqMerger. BLAST was used to align contigs to IMGT TRBV, TRBD and TRBJ reference genes, with CDR3 defined following IMGT. Any clonotype with a frequency above 0.1% was classified as a highly expanded clone. Shannon entropy was used to measure repertoire diversity, and the Gini coefficient was used to measure V-J evenness. A clonotype was considered public if more than one individual shared it. Starting from the raw public reads, TCRdb applied fastp trimming at Q25, assembled clones with MiXCR and retained in-frame beta chains. Each entry merges the rows of one CDR3 protein and shows their most common DNA and genes. The V and J calls, along with clone size, are taken from TCRdb and not from the paper's own processing. The sample has 550,000 to 600,000 distinct CDR3 sequences on record, more than 15% of them singletons. About 11% of the sample comes from the top ten.

The sample's time point label, in plain terms: newly diagnosed GD, antithyroid drugs for less than 3 months. For both TCR sequencing and RNA sequencing, RNA was extracted from PBMCs in TRIzol. Graves' disease was diagnosed according to American Thyroid Association guidelines. Patients were recruited from an endocrinology department in Xi'an, China. Each patient gave approximately 10 milliliters of peripheral blood, collected in an EDTA anticoagulant tube. PBMCs were isolated by Ficoll Paque Plus density gradient separation without further T cell sorting. RNA quality was checked with an Agilent 2100 Bioanalyzer and agarose gel, and concentration with a NanoDrop 2000. This specimen comes from a study of regulatory T cells in long-lasting Graves disease (dated by TCRdb to the early 2020s). Turning to the overall study: Patients with newly diagnosed Graves' disease had been on antithyroid drugs for under 3 months. Persistent Graves' disease patients were compared with newly diagnosed Graves' disease patients by peripheral blood TCR sequencing and RNA sequencing. A total of roughly 35 samples underwent TCR sequencing: about 13 from persistent and some 20 from newly diagnosed Graves' disease patients. The study was conducted in China and was registered as a clinical trial. Overall study results and their limits: Only the TCR beta chain was sequenced and analyzed. Lower TCR Shannon entropy and fewer highly expanded clones were observed in persistent Graves' disease patients than in newly diagnosed patients, which suggested clonal expansion. Persistent disease showed preferential use of TRBV28, TRBJ1-2 and TRBJ2-5, whereas newly diagnosed disease favored TRBV20-1 and TRBJ2-1. As a limitation, the authors acknowledged that the small sample size may reduce accuracy. A larger number of public clonotypes was shared among persistent patients (2,741) than among newly diagnosed patients (around 890). The study examined only peripheral blood because the primary lesion, thyroid tissue, could not be accessed.

CDR1 and CDR2 are read off the germline V gene (reference sequence) as SEHNR and FQNEAQ. Trimming removed 7 bases from V and 4 bases from J, leaving 22 bases between the germline ends. The CDR3 spans 17 residues, from the cysteine through the phenylalanine. The only DNA kept is the CDR3, 51 bases in frame from the first base. The same specimen was also included in a second study, on T cells in Graves' hyperthyroidism and ophthalmopathy. As the second publication notes: Stable Graves' hyperthyroidism was defined as the absence of progression to ophthalmopathy over 18 months of follow-up. The hyperthyroidism patients were between 18 and 65 years old and newly diagnosed, with a disease duration of less than 2 months. Any patient with an uncontrolled infection, another autoimmune disease, pregnancy or lactation was excluded. Diagnoses were established on the basis of clinical symptoms, serum thyroxine and TRAb, thyroid ultrasound, and orbital computed tomography. A first-round RT-PCR of the TCR CDR3 used the HTBI primer set with the Qiagen OneStep RT-PCR kit. Most expanded thyroid clonotypes (frequency above 0.001) were also found in blood, which suggests that blood repertoires may mirror thyroid immune responses. A 13 V-J signature model separated ophthalmopathy from stable hyperthyroidism, with approximately 86% sensitivity and about 81% specificity in cross-validation and 80%/75% in testing. In validation, progression to ophthalmopathy was predicted by the model with almost 71% sensitivity and approximately 78% specificity, a median of 6.5 months before onset. To identify distinguishing TCR V-J signatures, a discovery cohort of 95 to 100 patients was used, comprising roughly 45 with Graves' ophthalmopathy and 55 to 65 with stable Graves' hyperthyroidism. Whether ophthalmopathy could be predicted prospectively was tested in an independent validation cohort made up of roughly 20 hyperthyroidism patients plus 17 patients who later progressed to ophthalmopathy. The approximately 90 discovery patients were divided at random into training and test sets in a 7:3 ratio. Thyroid tissue and blood T-cell repertoires from six or seven Graves' hyperthyroidism patients were also compared in the study. After blood sampling, hyperthyroidism patients were treated with methimazole at a starting dose of 30 mg daily, and ophthalmopathy patients were treated with high-dose intravenous methylprednisolone. Libraries were constructed in a second round of multiplex PCR, after which size selection and purification were carried out. Paired-end sequencing of the libraries was performed with 100 bp reads on an Illumina HiSeq2000. Raw data were processed with SOAPnuke, discarding reads with adapters, uncalled bases, mean Phred below 15, or no exact constant-primer or identifier match. High-quality paired reads were merged using COPE v1.2.5, and each unique nucleotide sequence was defined as a clonotype. MiTCR v1.1 was used to align clonotypes to the IMGT TRBV, TRBD and TRBJ reference segments. The analysis was restricted to V-J combinations with a frequency above 0.0001, which together covered about 99% of the repertoires. The TCS score was defined as F50 (clonal expansion) divided by E x V (chaos), with BLOSUM62-based TCRdist calculated between CDR3 peptides within each V-J. Welch's t-statistics and random forest reduced around 510 V-J features to 13, which were used in a naive Bayes classifier (R e1071). No statistical method was used to set the sample size in advance, and investigators knew the group allocation. According to the paper, TCR Vbeta CDR3 sequencing was carried out on some 140 peripheral blood samples, which came from 40 to 45 ophthalmopathy, fewer than 80 hyperthyroidism and approximately 17 progressor patients.

Recombination joined TRBV7-9 with TRBJ2-2; the D gene assignment is perhaps TRBD1 or TRBD2, with each matching 5 bases. The TCR sequence derives from a man aged 18 to 30 with Graves disease. Donor details come from another sample of the same person, matched by shared clones. Sequenced material: peripheral blood mononuclear cells (PBMCs), taken at new diagnosis, from a patient treated with antithyroid drugs. In nucleotides, the sequence is TGTGCCAGCACCAAACATTTACCGGGACGGGGCACCGGGGAGCTGTTTTTT. Its translation is CASTKHLPGRGTGELFF.